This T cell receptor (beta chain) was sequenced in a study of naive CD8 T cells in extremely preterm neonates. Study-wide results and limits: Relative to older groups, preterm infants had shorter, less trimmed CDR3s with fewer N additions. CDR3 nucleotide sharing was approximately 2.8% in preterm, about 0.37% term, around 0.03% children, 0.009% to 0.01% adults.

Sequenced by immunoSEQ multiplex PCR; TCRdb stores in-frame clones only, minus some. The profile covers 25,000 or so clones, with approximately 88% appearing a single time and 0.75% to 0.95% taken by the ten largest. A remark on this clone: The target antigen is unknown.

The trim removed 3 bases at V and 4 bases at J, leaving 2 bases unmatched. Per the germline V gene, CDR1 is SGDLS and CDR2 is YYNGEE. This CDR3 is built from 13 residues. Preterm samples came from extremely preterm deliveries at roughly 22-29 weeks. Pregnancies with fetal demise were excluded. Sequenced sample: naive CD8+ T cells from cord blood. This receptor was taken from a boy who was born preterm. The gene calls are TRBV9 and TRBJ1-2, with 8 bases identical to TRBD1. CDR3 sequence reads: CASSETGGYGYTF. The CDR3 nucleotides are TGTGCCAGCAGCGAAACAGGGGGCTATGGCTACACCTTC.